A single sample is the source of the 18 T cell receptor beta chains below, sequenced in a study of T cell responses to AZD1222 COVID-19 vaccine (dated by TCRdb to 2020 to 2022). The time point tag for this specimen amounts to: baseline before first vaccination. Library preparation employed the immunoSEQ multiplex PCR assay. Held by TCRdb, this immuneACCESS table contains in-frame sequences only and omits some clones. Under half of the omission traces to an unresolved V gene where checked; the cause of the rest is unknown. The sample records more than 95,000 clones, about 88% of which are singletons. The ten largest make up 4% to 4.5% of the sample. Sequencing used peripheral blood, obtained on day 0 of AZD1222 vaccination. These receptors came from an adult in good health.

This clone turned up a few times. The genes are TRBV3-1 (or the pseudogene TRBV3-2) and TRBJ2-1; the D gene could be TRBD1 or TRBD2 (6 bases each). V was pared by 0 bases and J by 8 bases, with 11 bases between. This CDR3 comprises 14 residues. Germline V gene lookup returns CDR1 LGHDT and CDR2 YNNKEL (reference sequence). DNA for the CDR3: TGTGCCAGCAGCCAAGAATGGGGGGCGGATGAGCAGTTCTTC. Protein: CASSQEWGADEQFF.

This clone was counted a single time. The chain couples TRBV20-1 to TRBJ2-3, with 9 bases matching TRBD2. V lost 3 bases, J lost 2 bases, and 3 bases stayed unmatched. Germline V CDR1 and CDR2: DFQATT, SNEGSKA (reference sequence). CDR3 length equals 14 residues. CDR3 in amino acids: CSASIAGVTDTQYF. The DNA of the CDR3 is TGCAGTGCTAGTATAGCGGGAGTCACAGATACGCAGTATTTT.

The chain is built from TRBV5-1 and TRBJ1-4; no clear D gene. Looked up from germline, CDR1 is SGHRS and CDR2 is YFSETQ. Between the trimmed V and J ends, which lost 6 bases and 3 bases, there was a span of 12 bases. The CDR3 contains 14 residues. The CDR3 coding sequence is TGCGCCAGCACCAAGGGAGTTCCTAATGAAAAACTGTTTTTT. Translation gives CASTKGVPNEKLFF. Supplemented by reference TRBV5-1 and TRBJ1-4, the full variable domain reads KAGVTQTPRYLIKTRGQQVTLSCSPISGHRSVSWYQQTPGQGLQFLFEYFSETQRNKGNFPGRFSGRQFSNSRSEMNVSTLELGDSALYLCASTKGVPNEKLFFGSGTQLSVL.

The CDR3 DNA reads as TGTGCCAGCAGCGCCCCGTCGATGAATGAAAAACTGTTTTTT. Amino acids: CASSAPSMNEKLFF. The genes are TRBV9 and TRBJ1-4; no firm D call. V was pared by 3 bases and J by 5 bases, with 11 bases between. Germline V gene data show CDR1 as SGDLS and CDR2 as YYNGEE. This CDR3 contains 14 residues.

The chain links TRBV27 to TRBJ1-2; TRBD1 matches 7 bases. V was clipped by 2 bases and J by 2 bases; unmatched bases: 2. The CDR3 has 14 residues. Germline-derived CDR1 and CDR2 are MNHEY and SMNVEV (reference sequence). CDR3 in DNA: TGTGCCAGCAGTTTACAGGGGGGCAACTATGGCTACACCTTC. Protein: CASSLQGGNYGYTF.

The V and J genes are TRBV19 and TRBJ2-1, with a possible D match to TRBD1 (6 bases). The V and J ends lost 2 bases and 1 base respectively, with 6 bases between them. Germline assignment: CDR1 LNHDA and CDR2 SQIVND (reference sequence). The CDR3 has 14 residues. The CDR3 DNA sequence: TGTGCCAGTAGTATAAGGGGGTCCTACAATGAGCAGTTCTTC. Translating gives CASSIRGSYNEQFF.

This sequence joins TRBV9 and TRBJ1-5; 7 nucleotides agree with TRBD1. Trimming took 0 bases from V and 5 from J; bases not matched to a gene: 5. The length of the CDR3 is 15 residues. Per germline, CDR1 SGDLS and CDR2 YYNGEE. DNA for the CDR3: TGTGCCAGCAGCGTAGAGACAGGGCGGGATCAGCCCCAGCATTTT. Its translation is CASSVETGRDQPQHF.

The CDR3 reads CASSLYPNSPLHF. CDR3 sequence (DNA): TGTGCCAGCAGCTTATACCCTAATTCACCCCTCCACTTT. This chain joins TRBV7-3 and TRBJ1-6; D unresolved. Germline assignment: CDR1 SGHTA and CDR2 FQGTGA. The CDR3 is 13 amino acids. V lost 2 bases and J 6 bases, leaving 5 bases between the germline ends.

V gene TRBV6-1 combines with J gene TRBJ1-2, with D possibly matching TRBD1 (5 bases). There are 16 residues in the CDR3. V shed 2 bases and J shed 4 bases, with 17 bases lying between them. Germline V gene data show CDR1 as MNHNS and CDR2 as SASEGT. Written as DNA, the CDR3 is TGTGCCAGCAGTGAAACTCATACGGCAGGGTCCTATGGCTACACCTTC. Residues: CASSETHTAGSYGYTF.

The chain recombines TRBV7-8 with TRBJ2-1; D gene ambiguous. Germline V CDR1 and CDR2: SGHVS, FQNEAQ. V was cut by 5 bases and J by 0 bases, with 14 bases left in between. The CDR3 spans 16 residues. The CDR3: CASSAQSKSSYNEQFF. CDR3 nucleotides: TGTGCCAGCAGCGCCCAGAGTAAGAGCTCCTACAATGAGCAGTTCTTC. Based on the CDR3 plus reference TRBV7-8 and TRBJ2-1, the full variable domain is GAGVSQSPRYKVAKRGQDVALRCDPISGHVSLFWYQQALGQGPEFLTYFQNEAQLDKSGLPSDRFFAERPEGSVSTLKIQRTQQEDSAVYLCASSAQSKSSYNEQFFGPGTRLTVL.

DNA of the CDR3: TGTGCCAGCAGCGCCTTGAGGGACAACCAACACCAAGCATGTTGTGAGCAGTTCTTC. Amino acid sequence: CASSALRDNQHQACCEQFF. The gene calls are TRBV6-4 and TRBJ2-1; tentatively, D is TRBD1 (6 bases). V shed 6 bases and J shed 9 bases, with 33 bases lying between them. This CDR3 region has 19 residues. The germline V gene encodes CDR1 MRHNA and CDR2 SNTAGT.

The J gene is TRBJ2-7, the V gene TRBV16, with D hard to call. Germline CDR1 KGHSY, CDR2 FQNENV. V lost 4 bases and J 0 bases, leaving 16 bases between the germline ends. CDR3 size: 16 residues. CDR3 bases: TGTGCCAGCAGCCCCTTGCCTTCTGCGAGCTCCTACGAGCAGTACTTC. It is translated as CASSPLPSASSYEQYF.

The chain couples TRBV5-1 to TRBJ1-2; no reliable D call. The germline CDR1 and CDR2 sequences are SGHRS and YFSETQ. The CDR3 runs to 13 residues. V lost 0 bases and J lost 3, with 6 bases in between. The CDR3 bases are TGCGCCAGCAGCTTGGCCGCCTACTATGGCTACACCTTC. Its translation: CASSLAAYYGYTF.

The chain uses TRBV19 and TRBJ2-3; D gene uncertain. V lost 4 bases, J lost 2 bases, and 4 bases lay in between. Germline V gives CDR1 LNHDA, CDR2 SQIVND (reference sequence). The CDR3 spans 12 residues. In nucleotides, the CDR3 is TGTGCCAGTAGTAGGCACACAGATACGCAGTATTTT. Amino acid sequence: CASSRHTDTQYF.

As DNA, the CDR3 is TGTGCCACCAGTGAGTCGATCTGGGACGGCTCACTCTATGGCTACACCTTC. It specifies CATSESIWDGSLYGYTF. The chain employs TRBV24-1 and TRBJ1-2; the D gene is possibly TRBD1 (5 bases). V was cut by 4 bases and J by 4 bases, with 21 bases left in between. In germline, CDR1 is KGHDR, CDR2 SFDVKD. The CDR3 has 17 residues.

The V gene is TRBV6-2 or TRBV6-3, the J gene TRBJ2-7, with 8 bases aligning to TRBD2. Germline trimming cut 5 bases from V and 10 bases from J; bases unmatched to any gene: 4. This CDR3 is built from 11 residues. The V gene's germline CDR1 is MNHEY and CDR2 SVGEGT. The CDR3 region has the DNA TGTGCCAGCAGTCTAGCGGGTCTCCAGTACTTC. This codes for CASSLAGLQYF.

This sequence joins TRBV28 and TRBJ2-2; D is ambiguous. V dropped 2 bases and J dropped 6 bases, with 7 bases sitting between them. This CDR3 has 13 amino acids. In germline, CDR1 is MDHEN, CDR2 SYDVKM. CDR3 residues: CASSLDSSGELFF. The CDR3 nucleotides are TGTGCCAGCAGTTTAGACTCTTCCGGGGAGCTGTTTTTT.

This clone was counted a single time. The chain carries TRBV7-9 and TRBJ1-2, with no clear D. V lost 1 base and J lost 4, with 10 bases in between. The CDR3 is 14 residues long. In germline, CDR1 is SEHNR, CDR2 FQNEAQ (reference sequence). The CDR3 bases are TGTGCCAGCAGCTTAGGTGCGGGAAGCTATGGCTACACCTTC. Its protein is CASSLGAGSYGYTF.